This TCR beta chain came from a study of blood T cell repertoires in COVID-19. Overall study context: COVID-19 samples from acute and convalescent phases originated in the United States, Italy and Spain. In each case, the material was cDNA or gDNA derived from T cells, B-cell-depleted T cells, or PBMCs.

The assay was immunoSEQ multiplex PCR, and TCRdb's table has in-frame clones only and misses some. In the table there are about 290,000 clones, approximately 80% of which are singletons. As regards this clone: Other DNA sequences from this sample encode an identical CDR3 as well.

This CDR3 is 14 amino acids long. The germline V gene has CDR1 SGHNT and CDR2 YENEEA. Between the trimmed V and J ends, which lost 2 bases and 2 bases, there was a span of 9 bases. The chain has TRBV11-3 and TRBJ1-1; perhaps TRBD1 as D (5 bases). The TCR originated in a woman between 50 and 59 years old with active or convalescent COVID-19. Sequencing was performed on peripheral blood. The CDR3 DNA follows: TGTGCCAGCAGCTTACAGGGAGGAAACACTGAAGCTTTCTTT. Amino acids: CASSLQGGNTEAFF.